This entry concerns a single T cell receptor beta chain. The record originates from a study of CD8+ T cells in alopecia areata. Germline trimming cut 5 bases from V and 7 bases from J; bases unmatched to any gene: 6. The CDR3 loop spans 15 amino acids. The germline gives CDR1 SGHRS, CDR2 YFSETQ. Treatment: oral pan-JAK inhibitor, 5-10 mg twice daily. As the sequencing template, cDNA was produced by extracting RNA and reverse transcribing it. Sequencing was performed with immunoSEQ multiplex PCR; in TCRdb, only in-frame clones are kept and a portion is missing. The sample holds roughly 100,000 clones, 60% to 65% seen once.

This specimen consisted of CD8+ T cells sorted from blood, obtained at week 4, from a patient treated with tofacitinib. This chain joins TRBV5-1 and TRBJ2-1; 13 nucleotides agree with TRBD2. The receptor's source is a human donor with alopecia areata. The CDR3 DNA sequence: TGCGCCAGCAGGGTTACTAGCGGGAGGGGGAATGAGCAGTTCTTC. Its translation: CASRVTSGRGNEQFF.